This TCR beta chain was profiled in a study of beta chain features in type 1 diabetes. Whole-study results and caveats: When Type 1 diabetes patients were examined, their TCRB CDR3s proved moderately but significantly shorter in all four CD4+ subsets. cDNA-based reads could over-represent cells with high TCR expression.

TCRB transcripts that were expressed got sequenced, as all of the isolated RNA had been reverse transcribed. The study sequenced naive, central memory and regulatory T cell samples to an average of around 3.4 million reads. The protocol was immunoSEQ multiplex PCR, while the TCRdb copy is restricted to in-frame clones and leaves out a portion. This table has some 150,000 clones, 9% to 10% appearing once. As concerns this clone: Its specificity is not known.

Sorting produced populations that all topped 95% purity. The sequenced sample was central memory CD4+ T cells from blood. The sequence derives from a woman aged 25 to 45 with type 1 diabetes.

CDR3 residues: CASTLLTGDHNEQFF. DNA of the CDR3: TGTGCCAGCACCCTCTTAACGGGAGACCACAATGAGCAGTTCTTC. V gene TRBV6-1 combines with J gene TRBJ2-1; maybe TRBD2 (6 bases). The CDR3 sequence is 15 residues long. The germline V gene encodes CDR1 MNHNS and CDR2 SASEGT. Trimming cost V 7 bases and J 5 bases, with 18 bases left between them.